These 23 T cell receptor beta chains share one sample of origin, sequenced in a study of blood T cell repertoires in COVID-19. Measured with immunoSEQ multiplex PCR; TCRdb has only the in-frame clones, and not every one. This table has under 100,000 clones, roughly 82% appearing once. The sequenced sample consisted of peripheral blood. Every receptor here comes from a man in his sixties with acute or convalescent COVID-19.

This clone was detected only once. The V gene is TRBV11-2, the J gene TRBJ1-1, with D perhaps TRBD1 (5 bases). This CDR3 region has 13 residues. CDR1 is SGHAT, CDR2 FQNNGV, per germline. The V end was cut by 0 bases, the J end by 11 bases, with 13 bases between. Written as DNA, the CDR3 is TGTGCCAGCAGCTTAGAAACCGGACAAAGCGCTTTCTTT. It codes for CASSLETGQSAFF. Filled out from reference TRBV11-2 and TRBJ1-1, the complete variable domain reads EAGVAQSPRYKIIEKRQSVAFWCNPISGHATLYWYQQILGQGPKLLIQFQNNGVVDDSQLPKDRFSAERLKGVDSTLKIQPAKLEDSAVYLCASSLETGQSAFFGQGTRLTVV.

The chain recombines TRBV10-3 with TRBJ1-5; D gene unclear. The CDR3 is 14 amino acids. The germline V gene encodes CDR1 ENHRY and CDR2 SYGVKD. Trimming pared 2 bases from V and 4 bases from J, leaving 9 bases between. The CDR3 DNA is TGTGCCATCAGTGAGGCGGGGATGAATCAGCCCCAGCATTTT. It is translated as CAISEAGMNQPQHF.

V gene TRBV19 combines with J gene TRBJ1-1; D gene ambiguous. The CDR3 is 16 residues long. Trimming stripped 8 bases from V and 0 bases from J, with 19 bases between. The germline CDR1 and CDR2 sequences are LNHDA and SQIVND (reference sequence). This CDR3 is CASYERIRGLNTEAFF. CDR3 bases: TGTGCCAGTTACGAGAGAATCAGAGGTTTGAACACTGAAGCTTTCTTT.

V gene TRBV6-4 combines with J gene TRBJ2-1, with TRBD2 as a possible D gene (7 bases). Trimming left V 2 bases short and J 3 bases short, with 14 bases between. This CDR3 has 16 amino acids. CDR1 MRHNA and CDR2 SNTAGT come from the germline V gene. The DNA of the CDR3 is TGTGCCAGCAGTGACGGCGGAGGGGGGGACTACAATGAGCAGTTCTTC. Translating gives CASSDGGGGDYNEQFF.

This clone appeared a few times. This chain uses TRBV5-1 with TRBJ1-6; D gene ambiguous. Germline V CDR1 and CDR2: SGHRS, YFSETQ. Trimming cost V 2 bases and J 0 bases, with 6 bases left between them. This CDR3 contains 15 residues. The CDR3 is CASSFGSSYNSPLHF. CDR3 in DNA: TGCGCCAGCAGCTTTGGCAGCTCCTATAATTCACCCCTCCACTTT.

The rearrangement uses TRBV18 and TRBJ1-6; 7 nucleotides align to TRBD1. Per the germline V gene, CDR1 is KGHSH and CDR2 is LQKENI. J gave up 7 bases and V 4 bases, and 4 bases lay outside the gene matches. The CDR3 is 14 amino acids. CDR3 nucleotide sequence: TGTGCCAGCTCACAAACAGGGGAGAATTCACCCCTCCACTTT. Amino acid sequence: CASSQTGENSPLHF.

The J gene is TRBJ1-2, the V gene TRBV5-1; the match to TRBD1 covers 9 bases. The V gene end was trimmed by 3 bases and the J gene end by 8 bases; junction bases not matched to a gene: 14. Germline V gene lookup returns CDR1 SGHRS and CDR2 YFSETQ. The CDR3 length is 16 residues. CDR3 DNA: TGCGCCAGCAGCTGGGGGACAGGGCTGCCAGCCCGGGGCTACACCTTC. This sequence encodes CASSWGTGLPARGYTF.

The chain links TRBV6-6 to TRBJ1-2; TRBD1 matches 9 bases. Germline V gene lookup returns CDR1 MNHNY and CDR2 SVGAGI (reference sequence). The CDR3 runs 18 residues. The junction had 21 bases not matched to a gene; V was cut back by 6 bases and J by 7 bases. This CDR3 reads CASSRRFIQRDRESGYTF. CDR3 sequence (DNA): TGTGCCAGCAGCCGACGCTTCATCCAGCGGGACAGGGAATCTGGCTACACCTTC.

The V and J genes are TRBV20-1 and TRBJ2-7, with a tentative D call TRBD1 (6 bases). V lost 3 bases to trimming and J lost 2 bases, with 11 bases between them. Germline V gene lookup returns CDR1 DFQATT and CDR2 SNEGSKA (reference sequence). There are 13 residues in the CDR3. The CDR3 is CSASRTATYEQYF. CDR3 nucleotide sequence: TGCAGTGCTAGTCGGACAGCCACCTACGAGCAGTACTTC.

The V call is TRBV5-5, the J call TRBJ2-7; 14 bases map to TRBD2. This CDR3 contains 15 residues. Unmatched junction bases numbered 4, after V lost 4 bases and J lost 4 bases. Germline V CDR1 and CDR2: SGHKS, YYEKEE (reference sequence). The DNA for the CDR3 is TGTGCCAGCAGCCTCGGGACTAGCGGGGGTTACGAGCAGTACTTC. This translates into CASSLGTSGGYEQYF.

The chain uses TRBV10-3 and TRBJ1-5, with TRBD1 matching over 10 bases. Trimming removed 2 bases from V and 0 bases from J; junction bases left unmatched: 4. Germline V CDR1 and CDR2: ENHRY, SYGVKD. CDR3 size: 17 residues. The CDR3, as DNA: TGTGCCATCAGTGAGAGGCGACAGGGGGCTAGCAATCAGCCCCAGCATTTT. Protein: CAISERRQGASNQPQHF.

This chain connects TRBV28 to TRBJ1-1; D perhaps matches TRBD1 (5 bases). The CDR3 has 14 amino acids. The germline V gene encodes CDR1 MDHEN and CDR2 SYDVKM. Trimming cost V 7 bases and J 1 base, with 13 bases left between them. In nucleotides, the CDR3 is TGTGCCAGCACTACCGGGGGTCGGAACACTGAAGCTTTCTTT. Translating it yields CASTTGGRNTEAFF.

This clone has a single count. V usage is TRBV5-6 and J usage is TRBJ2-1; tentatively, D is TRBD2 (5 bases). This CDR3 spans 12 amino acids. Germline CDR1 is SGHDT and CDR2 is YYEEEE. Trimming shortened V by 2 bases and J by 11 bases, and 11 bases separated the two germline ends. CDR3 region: CASSFTGNKQFF. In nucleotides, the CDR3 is TGTGCCAGCAGCTTTACCGGGAACAAGCAGTTCTTC.

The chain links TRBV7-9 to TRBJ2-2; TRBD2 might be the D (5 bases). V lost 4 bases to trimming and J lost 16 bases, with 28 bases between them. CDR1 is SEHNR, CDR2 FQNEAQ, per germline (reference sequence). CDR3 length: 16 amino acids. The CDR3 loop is CASSSLPDNFNRGRFF. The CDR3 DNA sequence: TGTGCCAGCAGCTCACTCCCCGACAATTTTAACCGGGGAAGGTTTTTT.

The chain's CDR3 is CASSQDGNTEAFF. CDR3 in DNA: TGCGCCAGCAGCCAAGACGGGAACACTGAAGCTTTCTTT. The rearrangement joins TRBV4-3 to TRBJ1-1; D is unclear. Germline CDR1 is LGHNA and CDR2 is YSLEER. This CDR3 comprises 13 residues. The V and J ends lost 0 bases and 1 base respectively, with 3 bases between them.

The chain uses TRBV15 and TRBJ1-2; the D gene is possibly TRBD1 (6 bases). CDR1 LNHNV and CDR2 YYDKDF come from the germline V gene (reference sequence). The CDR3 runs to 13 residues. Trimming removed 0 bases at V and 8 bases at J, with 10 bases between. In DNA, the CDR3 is TGTGCCACCAGCAGAGATAACAGGGAGGGCTACACCTTC. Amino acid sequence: CATSRDNREGYTF. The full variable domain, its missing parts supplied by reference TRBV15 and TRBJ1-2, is DAMVIQNPRYQVTQFGKPVTLSCSQTLNHNVMYWYQQKSSQAPKLLFHYYDKDFNNEADTPDNFQSRRPNTSFCFLDIRSPGLGDTAMYLCATSRDNREGYTFGSGTRLTVV.

CDR3 nucleotides: TGCAGCGTTGCAGAGGTCAGGAACACTGAAGCTTTCTTT. Amino acids: CSVAEVRNTEAFF. The chain couples TRBV29-1 to TRBJ1-1; D gene unclear. The CDR3 loop spans 13 amino acids. Germline V gene data show CDR1 as SQVTM and CDR2 as ANQGSEA. Deletions cut 4 bases from V and 1 base from J, with 10 bases between.

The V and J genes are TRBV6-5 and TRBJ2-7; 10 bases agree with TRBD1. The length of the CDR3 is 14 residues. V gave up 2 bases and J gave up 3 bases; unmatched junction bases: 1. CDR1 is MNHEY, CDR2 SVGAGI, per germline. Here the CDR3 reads CASSYGQGGYEQYF. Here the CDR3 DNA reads TGTGCCAGCAGTTACGGACAGGGGGGCTACGAGCAGTACTTC.

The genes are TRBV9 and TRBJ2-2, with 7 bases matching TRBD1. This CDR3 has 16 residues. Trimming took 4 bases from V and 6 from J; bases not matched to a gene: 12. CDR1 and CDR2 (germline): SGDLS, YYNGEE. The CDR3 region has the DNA TGTGCCAGCAGCCCCAGACAGGGCGGTTATCCCGGGGAGCTGTTTTTT. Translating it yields CASSPRQGGYPGELFF.

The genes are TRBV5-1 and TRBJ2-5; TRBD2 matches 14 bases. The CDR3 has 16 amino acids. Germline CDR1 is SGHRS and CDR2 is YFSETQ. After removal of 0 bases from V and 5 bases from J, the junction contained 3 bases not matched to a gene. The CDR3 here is CASSLGTSGGTETQYF. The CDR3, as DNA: TGCGCCAGCAGCTTGGGGACTAGCGGGGGGACGGAGACCCAGTACTTC.

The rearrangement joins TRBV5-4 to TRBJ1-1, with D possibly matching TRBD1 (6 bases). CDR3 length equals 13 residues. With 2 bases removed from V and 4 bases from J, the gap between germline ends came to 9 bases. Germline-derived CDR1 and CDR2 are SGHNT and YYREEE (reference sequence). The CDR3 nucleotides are TGTGCCAGCAGCTTTAGGGGGGGCACTGAAGCTTTCTTT. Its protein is CASSFRGGTEAFF.

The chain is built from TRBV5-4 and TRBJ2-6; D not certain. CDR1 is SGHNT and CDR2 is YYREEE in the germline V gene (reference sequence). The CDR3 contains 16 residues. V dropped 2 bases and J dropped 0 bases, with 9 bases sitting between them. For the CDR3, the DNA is TGTGCCAGCAGCTTATTTATCAGCTCTGGGGCCAACGTCCTGACTTTC. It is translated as CASSLFISSGANVLTF.

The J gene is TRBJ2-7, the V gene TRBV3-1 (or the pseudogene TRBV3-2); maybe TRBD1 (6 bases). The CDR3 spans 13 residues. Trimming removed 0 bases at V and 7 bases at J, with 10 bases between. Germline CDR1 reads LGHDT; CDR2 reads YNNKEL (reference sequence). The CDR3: CASSQDVRGEQYF. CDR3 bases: TGTGCCAGCAGCCAAGATGTCAGGGGTGAGCAGTACTTC.